This T cell receptor (beta chain) emerged from a study of blood T cell repertoires in COVID-19. Study context: Italy, Spain and the United States were the sources of the convalescent and acute COVID-19 samples. Nucleic acid was either cDNA or gDNA, and it came from T cells, B-cell-depleted T cells, or PBMCs.

V was clipped by 6 bases and J by 7 bases; unmatched bases: 7. The CDR3 contains 14 residues. Germline V gene data show CDR1 as MNHNY and CDR2 as SVGAGI (reference sequence). As handled by the study authors: Researchers report that nucleated cell counts were estimated from reference gene primer amplification. Clones were read by immunoSEQ multiplex PCR, and TCRdb kept only the in-frame ones, dropping some. The V and J calls and clone size come from that table; D and trimming were worked out from the DNA. The sample has 200,000 to 300,000 clones, about 89% seen once; the top ten hold about 2.5%. The V gene is TRBV6-6, the J gene TRBJ1-5; 9 nucleotides align to TRBD1. The clonotype was recovered from a woman aged 45-60 years with acute or convalescent COVID-19. Material for sequencing was peripheral blood. CDR3 protein: CASSRDRVEQPQHF. In DNA, the CDR3 is TGTGCCAGCAGCCGGGACAGGGTGGAACAGCCCCAGCATTTT.